This section outlines one T cell receptor (beta chain) sequence together with its context. Its antigen is still unknown. No base-level quality is on record; no much larger clone is a single base apart. The entry originates in a study of control samples from healthy donors and cancer patients (dated by TCRdb to about 2020). CDR3 length: 16 amino acids, cysteine to phenylalanine. This entry keeps only the CDR3 DNA: 48 bases, framed from base 1. Trimmed from V: 3 bases; trimmed from J: 3 bases; junction bases lacking a gene match: 7. Reading the germline V gene gives CDR1 MNHNS and CDR2 SASEGT. Library construction relied on the immunoSEQ multiplex PCR assay. TCRdb took this table from immuneACCESS and kept in-frame rearrangements with V and J called. Such tables lack part of the clones; where checked against another copy, unresolved V genes explain under half of the gap, and the rest is unexplained. In all, the sample holds 55,000 to 65,000 clones, and about 87% of those were seen once. Approximately 12% of the sample goes to the ten largest clones.

The TCR was taken from an older woman with lung cancer. The sequenced material came from PBMCs. Recombination connected TRBV6-1 to TRBJ2-3, with TRBD1 matching 9 junction bases. The bases are TGTGCCAGCAGTGAGCCTCCGGGACAGGGTACAGATACGCAGTATTTT. It translates as CASSEPPGQGTDTQYF.